The clone carrying this T cell receptor beta chain was seen more than once but under ten times. This sample is part of a study of blood T cell repertoires in COVID-19. Study-level information: In each case, the material was cDNA or gDNA derived from T cells, B-cell-depleted T cells, or PBMCs.

Participants, roughly 18 to 90 years old, spanned fewer than 25 US areas. Assignments of participants to cohorts depended upon their own reported clinical history. The V and J ends lost 4 bases and 6 bases respectively, with 16 bases between them. CDR1 and CDR2 from the germline V gene are SQVTM and ANQGSEA. The CDR3 totals 14 residues. Profiled with immunoSEQ multiplex PCR; TCRdb holds only in-frame clones, not every one. The sample records approximately 200,000 clones, about 82% being singletons. This TCR derives from a woman in her 30s who had recovered from COVID-19. The rearrangement joins TRBV29-1 to TRBJ1-5, with D possibly TRBD1 on 6 matching bases. The sample comprised PBMCs or T cells enriched from blood (not recorded which). The CDR3 coding sequence is TGCAGCGTTGGTGGCGGAACAGGGCTTCAGCCCCAGCATTTT. Protein sequence: CSVGGGTGLQPQHF.